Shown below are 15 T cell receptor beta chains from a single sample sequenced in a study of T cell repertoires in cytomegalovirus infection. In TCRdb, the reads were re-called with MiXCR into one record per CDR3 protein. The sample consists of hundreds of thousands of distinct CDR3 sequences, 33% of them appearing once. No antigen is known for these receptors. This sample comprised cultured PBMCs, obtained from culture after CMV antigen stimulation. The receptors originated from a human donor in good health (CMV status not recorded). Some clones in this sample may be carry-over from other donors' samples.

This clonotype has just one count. The CDR3 region has the DNA TGTGCCAGCAGTCCCAGGGGAATAGTGGCCTACAATGAGCAGTTCTTC. Protein product: CASSPRGIVAYNEQFF. This chain uses TRBV6-5 with TRBJ2-1; D is perhaps TRBD1 (6 bases). Trimming shortened V by 5 bases and J by 2 bases, and 16 bases separated the two germline ends. Germline CDR1 is MNHEY and CDR2 is SVGAGI. This CDR3 region has 16 residues.

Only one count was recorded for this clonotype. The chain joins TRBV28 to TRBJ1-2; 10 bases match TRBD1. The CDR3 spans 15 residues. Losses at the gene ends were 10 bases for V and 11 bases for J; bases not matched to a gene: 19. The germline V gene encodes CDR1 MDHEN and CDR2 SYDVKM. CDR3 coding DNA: TGTGCCACCCTCCCCCCCATCCCGGGACAGGGGCAATACACCTTC. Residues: CATLPPIPGQGQYTF.

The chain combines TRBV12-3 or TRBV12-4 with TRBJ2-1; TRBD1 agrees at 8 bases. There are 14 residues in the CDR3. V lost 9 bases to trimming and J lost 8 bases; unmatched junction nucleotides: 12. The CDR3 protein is CASLKDSGGDEQFF. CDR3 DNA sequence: TGTGCCAGTCTTAAGGACTCAGGGGGCGATGAGCAGTTCTTC.

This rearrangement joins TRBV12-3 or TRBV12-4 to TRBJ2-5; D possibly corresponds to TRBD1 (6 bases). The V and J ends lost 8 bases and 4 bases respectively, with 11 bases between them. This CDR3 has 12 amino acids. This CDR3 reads CASRWGLETQYF. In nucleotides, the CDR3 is TGTGCCAGCCGGTGGGGGCTAGAGACCCAGTACTTC.

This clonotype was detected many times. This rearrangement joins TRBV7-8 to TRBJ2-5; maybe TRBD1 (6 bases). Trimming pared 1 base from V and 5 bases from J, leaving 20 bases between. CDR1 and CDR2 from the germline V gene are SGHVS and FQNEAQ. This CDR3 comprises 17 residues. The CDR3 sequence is CASSLGPGHLRRETQYF. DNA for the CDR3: TGTGCCAGCAGCTTAGGGCCGGGACACCTACGACGGGAGACCCAGTACTTC.

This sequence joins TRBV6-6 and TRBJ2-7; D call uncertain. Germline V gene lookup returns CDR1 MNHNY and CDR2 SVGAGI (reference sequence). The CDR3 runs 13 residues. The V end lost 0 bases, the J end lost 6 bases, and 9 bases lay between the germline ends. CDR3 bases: TGTGCCAGCAGTTACTCTCTTAGTGGCGAGCAGTACTTC. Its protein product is CASSYSLSGEQYF.

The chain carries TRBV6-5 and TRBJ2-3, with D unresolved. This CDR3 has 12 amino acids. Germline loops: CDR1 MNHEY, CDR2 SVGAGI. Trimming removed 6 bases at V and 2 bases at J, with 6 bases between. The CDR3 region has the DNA TGTGCCAGCAGGACTTACACAGATACGCAGTATTTT. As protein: CASRTYTDTQYF.

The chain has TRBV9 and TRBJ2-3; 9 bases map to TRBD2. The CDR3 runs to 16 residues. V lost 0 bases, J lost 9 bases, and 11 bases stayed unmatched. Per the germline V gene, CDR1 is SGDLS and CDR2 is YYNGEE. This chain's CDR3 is CASSVAGGRAFVTQYF. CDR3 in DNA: TGTGCCAGCAGCGTAGCCGGCGGGAGGGCCTTTGTAACGCAGTATTTT.

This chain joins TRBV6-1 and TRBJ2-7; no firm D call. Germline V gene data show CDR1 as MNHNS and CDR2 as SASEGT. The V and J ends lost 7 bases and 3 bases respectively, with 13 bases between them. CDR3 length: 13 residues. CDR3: CASTPPVGYEQYF. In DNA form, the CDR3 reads TGTGCCAGCACGCCTCCGGTGGGCTACGAGCAGTACTTC.

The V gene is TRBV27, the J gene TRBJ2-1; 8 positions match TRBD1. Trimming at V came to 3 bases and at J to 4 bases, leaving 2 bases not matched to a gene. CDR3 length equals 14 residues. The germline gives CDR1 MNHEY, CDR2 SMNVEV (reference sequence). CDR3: CASSFRGRYNEQFF. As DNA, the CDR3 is TGTGCCAGCAGTTTCAGGGGGCGATACAATGAGCAGTTCTTC.

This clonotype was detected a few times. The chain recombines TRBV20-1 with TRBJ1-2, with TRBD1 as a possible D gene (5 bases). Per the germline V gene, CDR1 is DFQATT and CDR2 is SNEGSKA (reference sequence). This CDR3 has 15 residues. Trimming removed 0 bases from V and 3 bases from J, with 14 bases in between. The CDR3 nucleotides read TGCAGTGCTAGAGATCCCTCAGGGATCGACTATGGCTACACCTTC. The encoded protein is CSARDPSGIDYGYTF.

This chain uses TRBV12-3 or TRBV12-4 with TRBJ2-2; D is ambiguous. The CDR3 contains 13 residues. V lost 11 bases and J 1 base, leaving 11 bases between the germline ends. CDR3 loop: CALGDMNTGELFF. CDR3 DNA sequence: TGTGCCTTAGGAGATATGAACACCGGGGAGCTGTTTTTT.

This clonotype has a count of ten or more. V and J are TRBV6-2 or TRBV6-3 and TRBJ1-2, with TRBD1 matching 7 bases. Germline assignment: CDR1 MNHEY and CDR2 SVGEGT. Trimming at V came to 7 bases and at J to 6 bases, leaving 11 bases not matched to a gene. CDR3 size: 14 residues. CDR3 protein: CASIEDRAKDGYTF. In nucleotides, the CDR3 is TGTGCCAGCATTGAAGACAGGGCGAAGGATGGCTACACCTTC.

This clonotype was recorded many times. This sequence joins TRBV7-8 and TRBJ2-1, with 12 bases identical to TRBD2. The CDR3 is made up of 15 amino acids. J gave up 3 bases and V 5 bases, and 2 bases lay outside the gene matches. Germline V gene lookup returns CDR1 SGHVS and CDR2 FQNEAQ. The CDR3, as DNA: TGTGCCAGCAGCCGACTAGCGGGAGACTACAATGAGCAGTTCTTC. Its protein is CASSRLAGDYNEQFF.

CDR3 in DNA: TGCGCCAGCAGCCAAGCGCCCAGGAGCTCCTACGAGCAGTACTTC. This translates into CASSQAPRSSYEQYF. This chain uses TRBV4-1 with TRBJ2-7; D unclear. This CDR3 has 15 amino acids. Germline V CDR1 and CDR2: MGHRA, YSYEKL. The germline V and J ends were trimmed by 1 base and 0 bases, with 10 bases remaining between them.